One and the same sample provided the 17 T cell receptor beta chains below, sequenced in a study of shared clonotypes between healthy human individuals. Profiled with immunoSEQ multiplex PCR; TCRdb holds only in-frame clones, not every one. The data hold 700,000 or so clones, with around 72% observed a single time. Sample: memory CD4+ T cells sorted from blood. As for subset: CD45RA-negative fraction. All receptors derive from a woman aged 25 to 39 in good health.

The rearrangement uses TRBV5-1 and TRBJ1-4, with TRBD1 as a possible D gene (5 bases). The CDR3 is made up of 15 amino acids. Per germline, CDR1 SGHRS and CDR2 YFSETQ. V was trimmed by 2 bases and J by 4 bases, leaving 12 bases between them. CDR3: CASSLGGAYNEKLFF. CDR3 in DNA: TGCGCCAGCAGCTTAGGCGGGGCCTATAATGAAAAACTGTTTTTT.

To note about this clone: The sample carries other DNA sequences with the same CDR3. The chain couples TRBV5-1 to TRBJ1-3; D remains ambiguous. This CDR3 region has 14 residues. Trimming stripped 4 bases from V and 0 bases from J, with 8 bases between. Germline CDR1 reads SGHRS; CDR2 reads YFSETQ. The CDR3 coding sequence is TGCGCCAGCAGCCCAGGAACCTCTGGAAACACCATATATTTT. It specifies CASSPGTSGNTIYF.

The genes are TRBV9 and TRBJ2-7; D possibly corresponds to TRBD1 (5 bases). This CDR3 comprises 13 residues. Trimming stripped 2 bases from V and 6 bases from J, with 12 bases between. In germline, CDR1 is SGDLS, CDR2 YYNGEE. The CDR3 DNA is TGTGCCAGCAGCGTCCAGGGAACGGGCGAGCAGTACTTC. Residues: CASSVQGTGEQYF.

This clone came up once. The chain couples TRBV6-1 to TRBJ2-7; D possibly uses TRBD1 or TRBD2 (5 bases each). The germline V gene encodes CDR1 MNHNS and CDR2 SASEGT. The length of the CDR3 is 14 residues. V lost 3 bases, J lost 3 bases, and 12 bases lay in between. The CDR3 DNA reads TGTGCCAGCAGTGAGGGGGTAAGGGACTACGAGCAGTACTTC. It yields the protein CASSEGVRDYEQYF.

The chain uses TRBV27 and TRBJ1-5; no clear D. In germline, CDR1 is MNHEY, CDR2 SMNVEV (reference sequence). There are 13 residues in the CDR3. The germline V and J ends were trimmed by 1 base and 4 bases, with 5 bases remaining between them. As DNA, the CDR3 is TGTGCCAGCAGTTTATACATTAATCAGCCCCAGCATTTT. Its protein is CASSLYINQPQHF.

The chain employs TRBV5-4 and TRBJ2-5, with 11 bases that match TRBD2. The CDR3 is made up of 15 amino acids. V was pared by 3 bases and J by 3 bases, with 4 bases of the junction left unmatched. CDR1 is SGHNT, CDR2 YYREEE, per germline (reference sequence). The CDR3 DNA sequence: TGTGCCAGCAGCTCGCCGACTAGCGGGAAAGAGACCCAGTACTTC. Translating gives CASSSPTSGKETQYF.

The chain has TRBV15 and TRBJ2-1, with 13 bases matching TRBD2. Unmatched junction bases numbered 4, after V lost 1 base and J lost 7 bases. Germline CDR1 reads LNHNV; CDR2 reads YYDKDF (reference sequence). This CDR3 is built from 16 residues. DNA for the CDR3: TGTGCCACCAGCAGAGGTACTAGCGGGAGGGGGAATGAGCAGTTCTTC. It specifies CATSRGTSGRGNEQFF.

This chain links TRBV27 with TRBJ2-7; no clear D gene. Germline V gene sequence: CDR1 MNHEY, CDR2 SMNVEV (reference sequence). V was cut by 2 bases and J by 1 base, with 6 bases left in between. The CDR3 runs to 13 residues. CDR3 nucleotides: TGTGCCAGCAGTTTAAAAGTGTCCTACGAGCAGTACTTC. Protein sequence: CASSLKVSYEQYF.

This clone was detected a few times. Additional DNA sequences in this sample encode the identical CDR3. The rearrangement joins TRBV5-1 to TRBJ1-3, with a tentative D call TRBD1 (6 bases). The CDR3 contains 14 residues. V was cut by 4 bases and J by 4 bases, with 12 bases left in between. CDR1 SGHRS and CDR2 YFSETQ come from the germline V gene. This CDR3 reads CASSLQGTGNTIYF. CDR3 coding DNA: TGCGCCAGCAGCCTACAGGGTACCGGAAACACCATATATTTT.

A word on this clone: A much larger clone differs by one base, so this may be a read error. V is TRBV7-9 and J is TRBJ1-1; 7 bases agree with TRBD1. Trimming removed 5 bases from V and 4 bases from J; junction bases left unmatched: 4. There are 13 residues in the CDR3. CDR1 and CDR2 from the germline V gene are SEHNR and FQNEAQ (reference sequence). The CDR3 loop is CASSRQGSTEAFF. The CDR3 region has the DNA TGTGCCAGCAGCCGACAGGGAAGCACTGAAGCTTTCTTT.

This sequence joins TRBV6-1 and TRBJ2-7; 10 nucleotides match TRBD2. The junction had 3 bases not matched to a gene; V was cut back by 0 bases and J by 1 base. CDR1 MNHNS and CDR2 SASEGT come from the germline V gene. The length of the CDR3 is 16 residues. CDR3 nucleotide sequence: TGTGCCAGCAGTGAAGCGGCTAGCGGGGGTTCCTACGAGCAGTACTTC. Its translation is CASSEAASGGSYEQYF.

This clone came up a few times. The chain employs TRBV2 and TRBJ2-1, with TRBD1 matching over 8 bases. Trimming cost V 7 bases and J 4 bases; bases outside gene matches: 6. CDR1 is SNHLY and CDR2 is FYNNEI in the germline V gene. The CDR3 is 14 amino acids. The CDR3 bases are TGTGCCAGCACAAAAGGACAGGGTTACAATGAGCAGTTCTTC. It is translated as CASTKGQGYNEQFF.

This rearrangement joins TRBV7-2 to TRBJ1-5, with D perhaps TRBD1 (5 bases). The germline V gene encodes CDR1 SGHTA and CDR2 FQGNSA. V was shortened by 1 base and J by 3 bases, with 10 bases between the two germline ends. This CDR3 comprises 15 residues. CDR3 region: CASSLVVGTNQPQHF. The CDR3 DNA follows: TGTGCCAGCAGCTTAGTGGTGGGGACCAATCAGCCCCAGCATTTT. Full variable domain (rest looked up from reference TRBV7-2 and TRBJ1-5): GAGVSQSPSNKVTEKGKDVELRCDPISGHTALYWYRQSLGQGLEFLIYFQGNSAPDKSGLPSDRFSAERTGGSVSTLTIQRTQQEDSAVYLCASSLVVGTNQPQHFGDGTRLSIL.

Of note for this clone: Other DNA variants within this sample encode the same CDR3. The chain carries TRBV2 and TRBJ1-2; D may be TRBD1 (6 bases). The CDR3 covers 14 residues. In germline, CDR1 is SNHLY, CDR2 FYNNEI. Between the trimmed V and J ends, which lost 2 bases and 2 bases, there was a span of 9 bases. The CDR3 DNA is TGTGCCAGCAGTGAACGGGGGCTAAACTATGGCTACACCTTC. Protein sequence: CASSERGLNYGYTF.

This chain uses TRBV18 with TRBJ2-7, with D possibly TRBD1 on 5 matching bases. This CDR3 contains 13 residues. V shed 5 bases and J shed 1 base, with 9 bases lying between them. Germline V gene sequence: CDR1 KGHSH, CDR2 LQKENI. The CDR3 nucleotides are TGTGCCAGCTCATACGACAGTTCCTACGAGCAGTACTTC. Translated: CASSYDSSYEQYF.

Written as DNA, the CDR3 is TGTGCCAGCAGCTTATGGTCTAGCGGGAACGAGCAGTACTTC. Protein sequence: CASSLWSSGNEQYF. This chain joins TRBV7-6 and TRBJ2-7; TRBD2 agrees at 9 bases. Unmatched junction bases numbered 4, after V lost 2 bases and J lost 5 bases. This CDR3 comprises 14 residues. Germline CDR1 and CDR2: SGHVS and FNYEAQ.

CDR3 residues: CASNKRQYRGPEGYTF. The CDR3, as DNA: TGTGCCAGCAACAAACGCCAATACAGGGGGCCGGAAGGCTACACCTTC. The chain has TRBV21-1 and TRBJ1-2; whether TRBD1, the table's D call, matches the DNA was not checked. TRBV21-1 is a pseudogene segment. This CDR3 comprises 16 residues.